The 17 T cell receptor beta chains below come from one sample, sequenced in a study of breast tumors, draining lymph nodes, adjacent tissues. Each CDR3 protein is one row after TCRdb ran MiXCR on the multiplex PCR reads. The data hold about 66,000 distinct CDR3 sequences, with roughly two fifths observed a single time. The sequenced sample was breast tumor tissue. These TCRs come from a female donor with breast cancer. Some clones in this sample may be carry-over from other donors' samples.

The V call is TRBV13, the J call TRBJ1-4; the match to TRBD1 covers 8 bases. V dropped 6 bases and J dropped 4; count of bases not matched to a gene: 10. The CDR3 extends over 16 amino acids. Germline CDR1 reads PRHDT; CDR2 reads FYEKMQ (reference sequence). The CDR3 loop is CASSPSTGEHNEKLFF. DNA for the CDR3: TGTGCCAGCAGTCCCTCGACAGGGGAGCATAATGAAAAACTGTTTTTT.

In this sample, this clonotype turned up many times. The chain links TRBV11-2 to TRBJ2-7; tentative D call: TRBD1 (5 bases). Germline CDR1 is SGHAT and CDR2 is FQNNGV. The CDR3 spans 14 residues. Trimming cost V 2 bases and J 2 bases, with 10 bases left between them. CDR3 region: CASSLPGQPYEQYF. Here the CDR3 DNA reads TGTGCCAGCAGCTTACCAGGGCAGCCCTACGAGCAGTACTTC.

This clonotype occurred many times. One base away lies a much larger clone, so this may be a sequencing read error. The gene calls are TRBV20-1 and TRBJ1-2; no reliable D call. The CDR3 sequence is 12 residues long. The germline V gene encodes CDR1 DFQATT and CDR2 SNEGSKA (reference sequence). CDR3 protein: CSASRRNYGSTF. CDR3 bases: TGCAGTGCTAGTCGCCGGAACTATGGCTCCACCTTC.

The V call is TRBV7-2, the J call TRBJ2-7; TRBD2 agrees at 12 bases. Germline CDR1 and CDR2: SGHTA and FQGNSA. The CDR3 totals 18 residues. The V gene end was trimmed by 2 bases and the J gene end by 0 bases; junction bases not matched to a gene: 8. This CDR3 is CASSLRVPTSGSSYEQYF. DNA of the CDR3: TGTGCCAGCAGCTTACGGGTTCCGACTAGCGGGAGCTCCTACGAGCAGTACTTC.

The chain joins TRBV7-9 to TRBJ2-7; TRBD1 matches at 8 bases. This CDR3 spans 15 amino acids. Germline V gives CDR1 SEHNR, CDR2 FQNEAQ (reference sequence). V was clipped by 4 bases and J by 1 base; unmatched bases: 6. The CDR3 nucleotides are TGTGCCAGCAGCTGGGGAACAGGGGGATCCTACGAGCAGTACTTC. Translated, it gives CASSWGTGGSYEQYF.

This clonotype was counted many times. This chain uses TRBV25-1 with TRBJ2-3, with 9 nucleotides matching TRBD2. V was clipped by 1 base and J by 3 bases; unmatched bases: 5. The CDR3 sequence is 16 residues long. Germline V gene lookup returns CDR1 MGHDK and CDR2 SYGVNS. The CDR3: CASSESRAGGTDTQYF. In DNA form, the CDR3 reads TGTGCCAGCAGTGAATCTCGGGCGGGAGGGACAGATACGCAGTATTTT.

This clonotype was detected many times. The chain employs TRBV6-6 and TRBJ1-2; perhaps TRBD1 as D (6 bases). This CDR3 has 13 amino acids. Deletions cut 4 bases from V and 5 bases from J, with 11 bases between. Germline assignment: CDR1 MNHNY and CDR2 SVGAGI (reference sequence). The CDR3 DNA follows: TGTGCCAGCAGTTCCGACAGGTTTTATGGCTACACCTTC. Translation: CASSSDRFYGYTF.

This clonotype was seen a single time. This chain joins TRBV19 and TRBJ2-1, with unresolved D. Germline CDR1 is LNHDA and CDR2 is SQIVND (reference sequence). The V end was cut by 5 bases, the J end by 8 bases, with 19 bases between. The CDR3 loop spans 15 amino acids. DNA of the CDR3: TGTGCCAGTAGTTTCCCCCGTGGTTTTGGGCATGAGCAGTTCTTC. Amino acid sequence: CASSFPRGFGHEQFF.

The chain couples TRBV7-6 to TRBJ1-2; D not resolved. Deletions cut 2 bases from V and 5 bases from J, with 15 bases between. CDR3 length: 15 amino acids. Germline V CDR1 and CDR2: SGHVS, FNYEAQ. Here the CDR3 DNA reads TGTGCCAGCAGCTTATACAGCGGGTTATGGTATGGCTACACCTTC. It encodes CASSLYSGLWYGYTF.

This clonotype was counted many times. The chain combines TRBV4-1 with TRBJ1-4; D may be TRBD1 (5 bases). V shed 1 base and J shed 4 bases, with 10 bases lying between them. Germline V gene sequence: CDR1 MGHRA, CDR2 YSYEKL. The CDR3 length is 15 residues. CDR3 amino acids: CASSQVTGLNEKLFF. CDR3 DNA: TGCGCCAGCAGCCAAGTAACAGGTCTTAATGAAAAACTGTTTTTT.

This clonotype was observed many times. A clone one base away is much larger, so this may be a read error. DNA of the CDR3: TGCAGTGCTAGAGCGACTAGCGGATCCTCCGAGCAGTACTTC. Translated, it gives CSARATSGSSEQYF. The rearrangement links TRBV20-1 to TRBJ2-7; 9 bases align to TRBD2. There are 14 residues in the CDR3. CDR1 is DFQATT and CDR2 is SNEGSKA in the germline V gene (reference sequence).

This clonotype was seen repeatedly, ten times or more. The chain couples TRBV12-5 to TRBJ1-4; D perhaps matches TRBD1 (6 bases). V was pared by 4 bases and J by 3 bases, with 12 bases between. CDR3 length: 15 residues. CDR1 is LGHNT and CDR2 is FRNRAP in the germline V gene. The CDR3 sequence is CASGSQGQANEKLFF. The CDR3 DNA reads as TGTGCTAGTGGTTCGCAGGGGCAGGCTAATGAAAAACTGTTTTTT.

Comments on this clonotype: The DNA is omitted, as the CDR3 cannot be located on it reliably, and the CDR3 follows TCRdb's listing. The V gene is TRBV20-1, the J gene TRBJ1-2; the table's TRBD1 call for D was not verified on the DNA. From its first to its last residue, the CDR3 has 13 amino acids. The V gene's germline CDR1 is DFQATT and CDR2 SNEGSKA (reference sequence). This CDR3 reads CSAGPGQTYVCTF.

By proportion, this clonotype is medium-sized. The chain recombines TRBV10-3 with TRBJ1-4; no reliable D call. The CDR3 runs to 19 residues. Germline V gene sequence: CDR1 ENHRY, CDR2 SYGVKD. Trimming stripped 0 bases from V and 6 bases from J, with 23 bases between. The CDR3 loop reads CAISESISWRVRADEKLFF. As DNA, the CDR3 is TGTGCCATCAGTGAGTCGATAAGTTGGCGGGTTCGGGCGGATGAAAAACTGTTTTTT.

The V and J genes are TRBV7-8 and TRBJ2-3, with D possibly matching TRBD1 (5 bases). With 4 bases removed from V and 4 bases from J, the gap between germline ends came to 12 bases. The CDR3 consists of 14 residues. The germline V gene encodes CDR1 SGHVS and CDR2 FQNEAQ. The CDR3 spells CASSSDIAADTQYF. The CDR3 DNA is TGTGCCAGCAGCTCGGACATAGCCGCAGATACGCAGTATTTT.

This clonotype was seen many times. The chain employs TRBV27 and TRBJ2-3; D gene uncertain. This CDR3 comprises 14 residues. CDR1 and CDR2 (germline): MNHEY, SMNVEV (reference sequence). V was clipped by 7 bases and J by 4 bases, with 15 bases between them. The CDR3 region is CASKMLLGADTQYF. CDR3 sequence (DNA): TGTGCCAGCAAAATGCTTTTGGGTGCAGATACGCAGTATTTT.

This clonotype was counted between two and nine times. The V gene is TRBV6-1, the J gene TRBJ2-1, with D tentatively TRBD2 (7 bases). Trimming removed 0 bases from V and 7 bases from J, with 28 bases in between. Germline V gives CDR1 MNHNS, CDR2 SASEGT. The CDR3 is made up of 20 amino acids. DNA of the CDR3: TGTGCCAGCAGTGAAGCGAGGGGGGGAGGGGCGGGAGCAGCTACTAATGAGCAGTTCTTC. Its translation: CASSEARGGGAGAATNEQFF.